These T cell receptor beta chains were read from a single sample in a study of blood T cell repertoires in COVID-19. Sequenced by immunoSEQ multiplex PCR; TCRdb stores in-frame clones only, minus some. The sample consists of some 200,000 clones, around 81% of them appearing once. The sample taken for sequencing was peripheral blood. The source is an elderly woman with COVID-19, enrolled during active disease. CDR3s include the opening cysteine and the closing phenylalanine or tryptophan. D genes are given only for firm matches. Clone size, where shown, is once, few, many, or a class for clones that have expanded.

DNA | CDR3 | D | J | V | size
TGTGCCAGCAGCTCCCAGGGGGCGATTTCCGGGGAGCTGTTTTTT | CASSSQGAISGELFF | TRBD1 | TRBJ2-2 | TRBV13 | NA
TGTGCCAGCAATTTTGGACCGGCCGGGGCTGGAAACACCATATATTTT | CASNFGPAGAGNTIYF | NA | TRBJ1-3 | TRBV2 | NA
TGCAGTGCTAGTGGGACAGTCCCACTGACTGGAAACACCATATATTTT | CSASGTVPLTGNTIYF | TRBD1 | TRBJ1-3 | TRBV20-1 | NA
TGTGCCAGCAGCCGCTTAGGTAGACTCACAGATACGCAGTATTTT | CASSRLGRLTDTQYF | NA | TRBJ2-3 | TRBV9 | NA
TGTGCCAGCAGTTTGGGGGGTCAGCAGCCCCAGCATTTT | CASSLGGQQPQHF | NA | TRBJ1-5 | TRBV12-3/TRBV12-4 | NA
TGTGCCACCAGTGATTATTCTAGCGGGGGGAAAGAGACCCAGTACTTC | CATSDYSSGGKETQYF | TRBD2 | TRBJ2-5 | TRBV24-1 | NA
TGTGCCACCAGTGTGGAGGGTAACACTGAAGCTTTCTTT | CATSVEGNTEAFF | NA | TRBJ1-1 | TRBV24-1 | NA
TGTGCCAGCAGTTTTTCACAGCCAACTAATGAAAAACTGTTTTTT | CASSFSQPTNEKLFF | NA | TRBJ1-4 | TRBV27 | NA
TGTGCCAGCAGCTACTCCGGGGAGCTGTTTTTT | CASSYSGELFF | NA | TRBJ2-2 | TRBV7-6 | NA
TGTGCCAGCAGTTTAGGATTACAGGGGGGTGGGGAGACCCAGTACTTC | CASSLGLQGGGETQYF | TRBD1 | TRBJ2-5 | TRBV28 | NA
TGTGCCAGTTCGCAGGGTAACACTGAAGCTTTCTTT | CASSQGNTEAFF | NA | TRBJ1-1 | TRBV19 | NA
TGTGCTAGCAGCCCCGAGGTGGGACTAGCGGGAGCTGCAGAGACCCAGTACTTC | CASSPEVGLAGAAETQYF | TRBD2 | TRBJ2-5 | TRBV7-7 | NA
TGTGCCAGCAGCTCCGGACTAGCGGGGGGCCGGGAAGATACGCAGTATTTT | CASSSGLAGGREDTQYF | TRBD2 | TRBJ2-3 | TRBV7-3 | NA
TGTGCCAGCAGCTTATCCAGGATTCCCTACGAGCAGTACTTC | CASSLSRIPYEQYF | NA | TRBJ2-7 | TRBV7-3 | NA
TGTGCCAGCAGTTCCCCCTGGGGGCGCGAGCAGTACTTC | CASSSPWGREQYF | NA | TRBJ2-7 | TRBV6-5 | NA
TGTGCCAGCAGTCGTCGAGACTGGCGCAGGGACAATCAGCCCCAGCATTTT | CASSRRDWRRDNQPQHF | NA | TRBJ1-5 | TRBV28 | NA
TGCGCCAGCAGCCACCCACTAGCGGGACTTTACGAGCAGTACTTC | CASSHPLAGLYEQYF | TRBD2 | TRBJ2-7 | TRBV4-1 | once
TGTGCCAGCAGCGTAGCTCAGCGAGTAGATACGCAGTATTTT | CASSVAQRVDTQYF | NA | TRBJ2-3 | TRBV9 | NA
TGTGCCAGCTCAAATTTGGGACAGGGGGCTGAAGCTTTCTTT | CASSNLGQGAEAFF | TRBD1 | TRBJ1-1 | TRBV18 | NA
TGTGCCTGGAGTTTACAGAACACTGAAGCTTTCTTT | CAWSLQNTEAFF | NA | TRBJ1-1 | TRBV30 | once
TGTGCCAGCAGTGGCCAGACTTATTATGGCTACACCTTC | CASSGQTYYGYTF | NA | TRBJ1-2 | TRBV2 | NA
TGTGCCAGCAGCCAAGATAGACTAGCGGTCTACGAGCAGTACTTC | CASSQDRLAVYEQYF | TRBD2 | TRBJ2-7 | TRBV3-1/TRBV3-2 | NA
TGTGCCAGTTCGACTTTAGCGGGAGCGGTGCATAACGAGCAGTACTTC | CASSTLAGAVHNEQYF | TRBD2 | TRBJ2-7 | TRBV19 | NA
TGTGCCAGCAGTTCGAACAGAAGGGGATCACCCCTCCACTTT | CASSSNRRGSPLHF | NA | TRBJ1-6 | TRBV28 | few
TGTGCCAGCAGCTTAGCTGCAGGTTTCTACGAGCAGTACTTC | CASSLAAGFYEQYF | NA | TRBJ2-7 | TRBV7-2 | many
TGTGCCAGCAGCTTAGAGGTCGCCAGGATCGGAAACACCGGGGAGCTGTTTTTT | CASSLEVARIGNTGELFF | NA | TRBJ2-2 | TRBV11-2 | NA
TGTGCCAGTAGTATAGGGGGAGGCGAGCAGTACTTC | CASSIGGGEQYF | NA | TRBJ2-7 | TRBV19 | NA
TGTGCCAGCAGTGAAAAAACTAGCACTGAGCAGTTCTTC | CASSEKTSTEQFF | NA | TRBJ2-1 | TRBV6-1 | many
TGTGCCAGCAGTTCCACCGGGACTAGGGTCATGACGCAGTATTTT | CASSSTGTRVMTQYF | TRBD2 | TRBJ2-3 | TRBV6-2/TRBV6-3 | NA
TGCGCCAGCAGCGTGCGTGCGGGGCAAGAGACCCAGTACTTC | CASSVRAGQETQYF | NA | TRBJ2-5 | TRBV5-1 | NA
TGCAGCGCGCACAGACAGGGCTCCTACGAGCAGTACTTC | CSAHRQGSYEQYF | TRBD1 | TRBJ2-7 | TRBV29-1 | few
TGCGCCAGCAGCTTGGTGTCGGGGGGCACTGAAGCTTTCTTT | CASSLVSGGTEAFF | NA | TRBJ1-1 | TRBV5-1 | NA
TGTGCCAGCAGTACGGGGGGGTTTAGGGATGAGCAGTTCTTC | CASSTGGFRDEQFF | TRBD2 | TRBJ2-1 | TRBV28 | NA
TGTGCCAGCCAGGACTACTCGGGGGAGTTCTTC | CASQDYSGEFF | NA | TRBJ2-1 | TRBV6-5 | NA
TGTGCCAGTAGTATAGGGACTAGCGACTACTACGAGCAGTACTTC | CASSIGTSDYYEQYF | TRBD2 | TRBJ2-7 | TRBV19 | few
TGTGCCAGCAGCTTAGTCTCGGGAGGGGGTTACAATGAGCAGTTCTTC | CASSLVSGGGYNEQFF | TRBD2 | TRBJ2-1 | TRBV7-2 | NA